A selection of T cell receptor beta chains follows, all from one sample in a study of blood T cell repertoires in COVID-19. The protocol was immunoSEQ multiplex PCR, while the TCRdb copy is restricted to in-frame clones and leaves out a portion. The data show approximately 22,000 clones, more than 85% seen once. The sequencing sample was made of peripheral blood. The receptors derive from a woman in her sixties or seventies with active COVID-19. Both conserved end residues are part of each CDR3. A D gene is named only where the DNA matches it firmly. Part of the rows lack a size; the others show once, few, many or a class for expanded clones.

clone size,V gene,J gene,D gene,CDR3 DNA,CDR3 protein
NA,TRBV28,TRBJ1-2,NA,TGTGCCAGCACAAGCGACAGGCCCTATGGCTACACCTTC,CASTSDRPYGYTF
NA,TRBV5-1,TRBJ2-2,TRBD1,TGCGCCAGCAGCTGGGGGGACAGGGTCTCCGGGGAGCTGTTTTTT,CASSWGDRVSGELFF
NA,TRBV7-9,TRBJ1-5,NA,TGTGCCAGCAGCCGTGACGGAGACAATCAGCCCCAGCATTTT,CASSRDGDNQPQHF
NA,TRBV5-1,TRBJ1-1,TRBD1,TGCGCCAGCAGGCCCACAGGGGTGAACACTGAAGCTTTCTTT,CASRPTGVNTEAFF
NA,TRBV5-6,TRBJ1-4,NA,TGTGCCAGCAGCTTTGGAACTACCCTGGAAAAACTGTTTTTT,CASSFGTTLEKLFF
NA,TRBV3-1/TRBV3-2,TRBJ1-1,NA,TGTGCCAGCAGCCATACAGGGATGAACACTGAAGCTTTCTTT,CASSHTGMNTEAFF
NA,TRBV3-1/TRBV3-2,TRBJ1-1,TRBD1,TGTGCCAGCAGCGCGCGGGACAGAAACACTGAAGCTTTCTTT,CASSARDRNTEAFF
few,TRBV5-8,TRBJ2-7,NA,TGTGCCAGCAGTTCAGGAGGGCCAGAGCAGTACTTC,CASSSGGPEQYF
NA,TRBV5-1,TRBJ2-2,NA,TGCGCCAGCAGCTCCTCAACAGGGCTTGAAACCGGGGAGCTGTTTTTT,CASSSSTGLETGELFF
NA,TRBV11-3,TRBJ2-5,TRBD2,TGTGCCAGCAGCCTGGGGACTAGCGCTGGCCAAGAGACCCAGTACTTC,CASSLGTSAGQETQYF
NA,TRBV19,TRBJ1-4,NA,TGTGCCAGTGCAGGGTCGCCTAATGAAAAACTGTTTTTT,CASAGSPNEKLFF
NA,TRBV11-2,TRBJ2-6,NA,TGTGCCAGCAGCTTAGATAGTCCGCTCTCTGGGGCCAACGTCCTGACTTTC,CASSLDSPLSGANVLTF
NA,TRBV10-1,TRBJ2-1,TRBD2,TGCGCCAGCAGTGGACCTAGCGGCAATGAGCAGTTCTTC,CASSGPSGNEQFF
NA,TRBV28,TRBJ1-5,TRBD1,TGTGCCAGCAGCCTGACAGGGGTTACCAATCAGCCCCAGCATTTT,CASSLTGVTNQPQHF
NA,TRBV18,TRBJ1-6,NA,TGTGCCAGCTCAGCCTCTACAGGGTTTAATTCACCCCTCCACTTT,CASSASTGFNSPLHF
NA,TRBV28,TRBJ1-5,NA,TGTGCCAGCAGTCCCCCCGACAGACCCAATCAGCCCCAGCATTTT,CASSPPDRPNQPQHF
NA,TRBV5-6,TRBJ2-5,TRBD2,TGTGCCAGCAGCCTACCCGGGGGGAAAGAGACCCAGTACTTC,CASSLPGGKETQYF
NA,TRBV29-1,TRBJ2-5,NA,TGCAGCGTTGAGGAGGACCAAGAGACCCAGTACTTC,CSVEEDQETQYF
NA,TRBV7-6,TRBJ2-2,NA,TGTGCCAGCAGCTTAGCTTCTAGCGCGAACACCGGGGAGCTGTTTTTT,CASSLASSANTGELFF
NA,TRBV5-6,TRBJ2-1,NA,TGTGCCAGCAGCCCTAGTCCTAGCTCCTACAATGAGCAGTTCTTC,CASSPSPSSYNEQFF
NA,TRBV6-2/TRBV6-3,TRBJ1-5,NA,TGTGCCAGCAGTTACGCCCTAGGGGCAGGACGTAATCAGCCCCAGCATTTT,CASSYALGAGRNQPQHF
NA,TRBV10-3,TRBJ2-2,NA,TGTGCCATCAGAAATCGGCAGGCCACCGGGGAGCTGTTTTTT,CAIRNRQATGELFF
NA,TRBV3-1/TRBV3-2,TRBJ2-7,NA,TGTGCCAGCAGCCGGAGTCAAGTCCGGCAACTTCGACGGCAGTACTTC,CASSRSQVRQLRRQYF
NA,TRBV5-4,TRBJ1-4,TRBD1,TGTGCCAGCAGCCGCGGACAGGGACCTTCGGCTAATGAAAAACTGTTTTTT,CASSRGQGPSANEKLFF
few,TRBV6-2/TRBV6-3,TRBJ2-3,NA,TGTGCCAGCAGTTACCCTCGGCGGTACGGGGCAGATACGCAGTATTTT,CASSYPRRYGADTQYF
NA,TRBV28,TRBJ1-5,TRBD1,TGTGCCAGCAGTTCTCCCGTGAACCTCAGGGGGTGGAATCAGCCCCAGCATTTT,CASSSPVNLRGWNQPQHF
NA,TRBV2,TRBJ1-3,NA,TGTGCCAGCAGTGTTGTGACAGGCTCTGGAAACACCATATATTTT,CASSVVTGSGNTIYF
NA,TRBV28,TRBJ1-2,NA,TGTGCCAGCAGGGAGGCTAACTATGGCTACACCTTC,CASREANYGYTF
NA,TRBV14,TRBJ1-6,NA,TGTGCCAGCAGGGGGACTGCGGGGGGAAATTCACCCCTCCACTTT,CASRGTAGGNSPLHF
NA,TRBV5-5,TRBJ2-5,TRBD2,TGTGCCAGCAGCTTGGTGGGGACTAGCGGTCAAGAGACCCAGTACTTC,CASSLVGTSGQETQYF
NA,TRBV4-1,TRBJ1-6,TRBD1,TGCGCCAGCAGCCGGGACAGGGATAATTCACCCCTCCACTTT,CASSRDRDNSPLHF
once,TRBV11-1,TRBJ2-7,TRBD2,TGTGCCAGCAGCTCCCTCGGGACTAGCGGGAGGGACGAGCAGTACTTC,CASSSLGTSGRDEQYF
NA,TRBV27,TRBJ1-6,NA,TGTGCCACAGAGAGGATCCCTCCCCTCCACTTT,CATERIPPLHF
NA,TRBV29-1,TRBJ2-3,NA,TGCAGCGTTGAAGATAGGGGTGCAGGAGCACCAGATACGCAGTATTTT,CSVEDRGAGAPDTQYF
NA,TRBV6-1,TRBJ1-1,TRBD1,TGTGCCAGCAGTGAAGCTTTTTTTCTGGGACAGGGGAACACTGAAGCTTTCTTT,CASSEAFFLGQGNTEAFF
NA,TRBV10-3,TRBJ2-1,TRBD2,TGTGCCATCAATCCCGGGACTAGCCACAATGAGCAGTTCTTC,CAINPGTSHNEQFF
NA,TRBV28,TRBJ2-5,TRBD1,TGTGCCAGCGGGCGGACAGGGCCAGAAGAGACCCAGTACTTC,CASGRTGPEETQYF
NA,TRBV21-1,TRBJ2-4,NA,TGTGCCAGCATCGCCCGGACTAGCTTAGCCAAAAACATTCAGTACTTC,CASIARTSLAKNIQYF
NA,TRBV7-3,TRBJ1-2,NA,TGTGCCAGCAGCTGGCCACGCTACAGGTCCTATGGCTACACCTTC,CASSWPRYRSYGYTF
NA,TRBV10-1,TRBJ1-2,TRBD1,TGCGCCAGCAGTGATGGGACAGGGAGCTATGGCTACACCTTC,CASSDGTGSYGYTF
NA,TRBV13,TRBJ2-7,NA,TGTGCCAGCAGCTTAGGCGTAGGAGGGGCGGCGGAGCAGTACTTC,CASSLGVGGAAEQYF
few,TRBV18,TRBJ1-1,NA,TGTGCCAGCTCCTCGGGGGCAGGGAGGGATACTGAAGCTTTCTTT,CASSSGAGRDTEAFF
NA,TRBV6-6,TRBJ2-3,NA,TGTGCCAGCTCTAACCGGGGGACCGGGGCAGATACGCAGTATTTT,CASSNRGTGADTQYF
NA,TRBV19,TRBJ1-1,NA,TGTGCCAGTAGCCCGGTCGGGAACACTGAAGCTTTCTTT,CASSPVGNTEAFF
NA,TRBV5-1,TRBJ2-5,TRBD2,TGCGCCAGCAGCTTGGGCGCGGGAGGGTCAGAGACCCAGTACTTC,CASSLGAGGSETQYF